The clone carrying this T cell receptor beta chain was counted only a few times. TCRdb fed the 5' RACE reads into MiXCR, producing one record per CDR3 protein. In the table there are about 41,000 distinct CDR3 sequences, 25% to 30% of which are singletons. Sequenced material: memory CD4+ T cells sorted from a lymph node. Stated subset: memory CD4+ T cells, CD4+CD45RO+CD25-. This TCR was recovered from a female donor with breast cancer.

CDR3 nucleotides: TGCAGTGCCAAAGGCTCTAGCGGGAGGGTAATCACAGATACGCAGTATTTT. Residues: CSAKGSSGRVITDTQYF. The V gene is TRBV20-1, the J gene TRBJ2-3, with TRBD2 identical over 12 bases. This CDR3 has 17 amino acids. Unmatched junction bases numbered 12, after V lost 6 bases and J lost 2 bases. The germline V gene has CDR1 DFQATT and CDR2 SNEGSKA (reference sequence).